In this sample, the clone carrying this T cell receptor (beta chain) turned up many times. Antigen unknown. The CDR3 runs 11 residues. The germline gives CDR1 LGHDT, CDR2 YNNKEL (reference sequence). Deletions cut 0 bases from V and 5 bases from J, with 2 bases between. No fewer than 5.5 micrograms of total RNA were isolated from every sample. This sample was included in a study of blood T cells in healthy people across ages. Broader study findings: Any changes in expanded clonotypes were possibly confounded, as donor CMV status remained unknown. In these data, TCR beta diversity tracked strongly with naive T cell percentage.

Sample-barcoded 5' priming and a J-beta primer mix drove a second PCR of roughly 6 to 12 cycles. Each CDR3 protein is one row after TCRdb ran MiXCR on the 5' RACE reads. The table includes 900,000 to 950,000 distinct CDR3 sequences, just under 30% detected once. The same sample was also used in a study of T cells of mothers and their children.

The sequence came from a woman in her thirties or forties in good health. Sequencing was carried out using blood. The genes are TRBV3-1 and TRBJ2-7; D not certain. Here the CDR3 DNA reads TGTGCCAGCAGCCAAGACCACGAGCAGTACTTC. Translated, it gives CASSQDHEQYF.